This T cell receptor beta chain stems from a study of blood T cell repertoires in COVID-19 (dated by TCRdb to the early 2020s). Regarding the study in general: Samples from collaborators originated in the United States, Italy and Spain and spanned both the acute and convalescent phases of COVID-19. The material from the prospective study consisted of cDNA or gDNA derived from T cells, B-cell-depleted T cells, or PBMCs. The dataset comprised deeply sampled blood TCRbeta repertoires from subjects exposed to, actively infected with, or recovered from COVID-19. A freely available public database, intended as a resource for researchers studying the immune response to SARS-CoV-2, is where the repertoires were released. The samples were drawn from two sources: the first 160 participants of the ongoing ImmuneRACE study, and 950 to 1,500 subjects contributed by 6 global collaborators. A de-identified subject ID, COVID-19 status, age in years and sex were almost always included in the sample metadata. Where available, HLA class I and class II types were obtained from metadata supplied by the sample provider rather than from assay-based typing. What the authors observed across the whole study: How much clinical and demographic metadata was included differed by source and by participant, and the metadata was provided uncurated.

As regards this clone: The antigen this receptor binds is unknown. It has no much larger one-base neighbor in the sample; base qualities were not kept.

Participants in the prospective study were enrolled through a virtual design, were aged 18 to 89 years, and lived in roughly 24 United States geographic areas. In the prospective study, participants were assigned to cohorts based on the clinical history participants reported in a screening survey and a study questionnaire. Exposed participants were defined as having been in contact with someone with a PCR-confirmed or clinician-diagnosed COVID-19 case within 2 weeks of study entry. In the prospective study, whole blood, serum and a nasopharyngeal or oropharyngeal swab were collected from each participant by mobile phlebotomists. Participants in the prospective study had the option to provide additional blood draws and questionnaires over an approximately 2-month period. Prospective study blood samples were shipped either frozen or at room temperature before DNA extraction. TCRbeta CDR3 regions were amplified from genomic DNA using the immunoSEQ Assay, a bias-controlled multiplex PCR. In the source study's methods: The number of nucleated cells in each sample was estimated from the amplification of reference gene primers within the assay. Sequence reads were collapsed and filtered to measure the absolute abundance of every unique TCRbeta CDR3 rearrangement. For each sample, productive Simpson clonality was calculated by taking the square root of Simpson's diversity index across productive rearrangements. TCRdb took this table from immuneACCESS and kept in-frame rearrangements with V and J called. Such tables lack part of the clones; where checked against another copy, unresolved V genes explain under half of the gap, and the rest is unexplained. Clone size and V and J calls were adopted from that table, with D and trimming inferred from the DNA. Within this sample are about 370,000 clones, with about 89% of them counted one time only. Of the sample, just over 0.85% falls within the top ten clones.

The TCR was taken from a woman in her 40s who had been exposed to COVID-19. Sequencing input: PBMCs or T cells enriched from blood (not recorded which).

The CDR3 in this case is CASSQAMGQGTSYTF. The sequenced DNA: TGTGCCAGCAGCCAAGCTATGGGACAGGGGACCAGCTACACCTTC. The chain is encoded by TRBV3-1 (or the pseudogene TRBV3-2) joined to TRBJ1-2, and 10 junction bases match TRBD1. V trim: 1 base; J trim: 9 bases; unmatched bases: 8. Taken from cysteine to phenylalanine, the CDR3 has 15 residues. Of the read, only the CDR3 DNA is kept; its 45 bases are in frame from base 1. Looking up the germline V gene (reference sequence) yields CDR1 LGHDT and CDR2 YNNKEL.